This T cell receptor beta chain appears in the sequencing data of a study of blood T cell repertoires in COVID-19. Study at large: Samples came from the United States, Italy and Spain, spanning acute and convalescent COVID-19. T cells, B-cell-depleted T cells, or PBMCs supplied cDNA or gDNA.

Authors' methods: Amplified reference gene primers provided the basis for estimating nucleated cell counts. The data were produced by immunoSEQ multiplex PCR, yet TCRdb's version contains in-frame clones alone and is incomplete. V, J and clone size are those of that table, while D and trimming were read from the DNA. The table records about 27,000 clones, 88% of them present only once. Sequencing was performed on peripheral blood. This receptor was taken from a woman aged 45-65 years with active COVID-19.

DNA of the CDR3: TGCGCCAGCAGCTTTGACTTGCTCTACGAGCAGTACTTC. Encoded protein: CASSFDLLYEQYF. This chain joins TRBV5-1 and TRBJ2-7; D is ambiguous. This CDR3 region has 13 residues. Trimming took 2 bases from V and 3 from J, leaving 9 bases between them. Germline loops: CDR1 SGHRS, CDR2 YFSETQ. The full variable domain, rest sourced from reference TRBV5-1 and TRBJ2-7, is KAGVTQTPRYLIKTRGQQVTLSCSPISGHRSVSWYQQTPGQGLQFLFEYFSETQRNKGNFPGRFSGRQFSNSRSEMNVSTLELGDSALYLCASSFDLLYEQYFGPGTRLTVT.